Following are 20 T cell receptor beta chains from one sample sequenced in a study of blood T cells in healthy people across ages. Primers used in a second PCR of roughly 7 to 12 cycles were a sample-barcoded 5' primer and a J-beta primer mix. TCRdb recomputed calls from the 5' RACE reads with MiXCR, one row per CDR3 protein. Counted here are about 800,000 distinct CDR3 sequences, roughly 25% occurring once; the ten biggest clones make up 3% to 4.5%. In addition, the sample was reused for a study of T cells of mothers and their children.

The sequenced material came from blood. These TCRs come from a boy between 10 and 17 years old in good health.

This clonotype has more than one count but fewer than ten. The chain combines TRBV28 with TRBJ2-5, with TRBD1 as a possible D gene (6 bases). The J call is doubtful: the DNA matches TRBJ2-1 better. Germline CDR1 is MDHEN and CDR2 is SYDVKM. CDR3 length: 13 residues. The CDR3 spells CASISAGENEQFF. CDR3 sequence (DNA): TGTGCCAGCATCTCGGCAGGGGAGAATGAGCAGTTCTTC.

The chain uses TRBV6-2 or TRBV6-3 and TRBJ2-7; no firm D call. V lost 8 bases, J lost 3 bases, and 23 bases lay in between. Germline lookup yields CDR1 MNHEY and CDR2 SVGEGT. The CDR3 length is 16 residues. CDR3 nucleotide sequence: TGTGCCAGCGGACCGTATTATGCCGAAGCGAACTACGAGCAGTACTTC. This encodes CASGPYYAEANYEQYF.

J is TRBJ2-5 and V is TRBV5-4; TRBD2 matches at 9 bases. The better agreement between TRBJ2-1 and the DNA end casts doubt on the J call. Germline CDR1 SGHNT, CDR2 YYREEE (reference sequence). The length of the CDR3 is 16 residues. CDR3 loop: CASRRRLADTYNEQFF. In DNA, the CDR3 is TGTGCCAGCAGGCGAAGACTAGCGGACACCTACAATGAGCAGTTCTTC.

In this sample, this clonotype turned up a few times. CDR3 amino acids: CASSDARGQGRNTIYF. The CDR3, as DNA: TGTGCCAGCAGTGATGCGAGGGGACAGGGTAGAAACACCATATATTTT. The chain links TRBV2 to TRBJ1-3; 9 bases line up with TRBD1. The length of the CDR3 is 16 residues. Per the germline V gene, CDR1 is SNHLY and CDR2 is FYNNEI. The V gene end was trimmed by 3 bases and the J gene end by 5 bases; junction bases not matched to a gene: 8.

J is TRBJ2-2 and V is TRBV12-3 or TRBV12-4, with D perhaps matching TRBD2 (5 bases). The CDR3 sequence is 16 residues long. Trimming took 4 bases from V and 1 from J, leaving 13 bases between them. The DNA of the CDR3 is TGTGCCAGCAGTTCCATAGCGAGACTGAACACCGGGGAGCTGTTTTTT. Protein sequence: CASSSIARLNTGELFF.

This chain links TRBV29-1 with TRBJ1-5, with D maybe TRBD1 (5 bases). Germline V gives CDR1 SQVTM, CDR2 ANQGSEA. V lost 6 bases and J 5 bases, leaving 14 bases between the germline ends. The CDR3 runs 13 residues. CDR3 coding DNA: TGCAGCGTCGGTGAGGGGTTACATCAGCCCCAGCATTTT. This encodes CSVGEGLHQPQHF.

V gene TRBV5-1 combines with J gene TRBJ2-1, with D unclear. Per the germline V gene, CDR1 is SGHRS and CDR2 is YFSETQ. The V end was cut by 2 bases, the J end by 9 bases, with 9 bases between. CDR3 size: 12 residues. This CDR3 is CASSFPESEQFF. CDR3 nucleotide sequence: TGCGCCAGCAGCTTCCCGGAGTCTGAGCAGTTCTTC.

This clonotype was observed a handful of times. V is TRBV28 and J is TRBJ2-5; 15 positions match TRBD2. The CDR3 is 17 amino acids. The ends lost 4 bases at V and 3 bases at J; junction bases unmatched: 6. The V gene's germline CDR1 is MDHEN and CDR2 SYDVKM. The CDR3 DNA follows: TGTGCCAGCAGTTCCTATGGGACTAGCGGGGGGAAAGAGACCCAGTACTTC. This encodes CASSSYGTSGGKETQYF.

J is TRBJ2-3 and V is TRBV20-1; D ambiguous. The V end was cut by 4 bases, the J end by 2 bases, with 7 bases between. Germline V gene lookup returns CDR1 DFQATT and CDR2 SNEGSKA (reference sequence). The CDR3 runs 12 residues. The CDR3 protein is CSAKVNTDTQYF. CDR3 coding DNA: TGCAGTGCTAAGGTGAACACAGATACGCAGTATTTT.

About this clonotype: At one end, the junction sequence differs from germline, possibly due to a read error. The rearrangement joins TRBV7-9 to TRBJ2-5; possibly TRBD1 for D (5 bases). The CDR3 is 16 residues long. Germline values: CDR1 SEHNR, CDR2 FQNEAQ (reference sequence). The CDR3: CTSSLVDPGLEETQYF. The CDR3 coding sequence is TGTACCAGCAGCTTAGTTGATCCAGGGCTGGAAGAGACCCAGTACTTC.

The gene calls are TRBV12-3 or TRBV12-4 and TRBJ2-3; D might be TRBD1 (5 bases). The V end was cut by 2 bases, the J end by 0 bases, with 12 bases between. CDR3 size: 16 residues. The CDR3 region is CASSLLTATSTDTQYF. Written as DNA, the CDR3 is TGTGCCAGCAGTTTATTGACAGCAACTAGCACAGATACGCAGTATTTT.

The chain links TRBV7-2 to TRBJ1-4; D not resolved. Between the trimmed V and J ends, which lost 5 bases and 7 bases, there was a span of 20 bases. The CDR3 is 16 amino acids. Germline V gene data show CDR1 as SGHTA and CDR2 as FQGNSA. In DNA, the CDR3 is TGTGCCAGCAGCCCCCGTCAGGCGGTAGTAAGTGAAAAACTGTTTTTT. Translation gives CASSPRQAVVSEKLFF.

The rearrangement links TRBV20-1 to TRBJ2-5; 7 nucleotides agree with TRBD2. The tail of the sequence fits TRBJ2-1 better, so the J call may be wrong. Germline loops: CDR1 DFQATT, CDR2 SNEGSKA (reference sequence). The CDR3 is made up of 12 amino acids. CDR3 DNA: TGCAGTGCTAGAGGGAAGCGGGGTGAGCAGTTCTTC. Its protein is CSARGKRGEQFF.

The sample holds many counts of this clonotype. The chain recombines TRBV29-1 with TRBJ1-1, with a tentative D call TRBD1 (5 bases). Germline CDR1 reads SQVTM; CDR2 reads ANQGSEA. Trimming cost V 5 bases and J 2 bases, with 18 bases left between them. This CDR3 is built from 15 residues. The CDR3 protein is CSVLRGGPFNTEAFF. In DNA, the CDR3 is TGCAGCGTTTTGAGGGGCGGACCGTTTAACACTGAAGCTTTCTTT.

The CDR3: CASSLGGSTNEKLFF. The CDR3 coding sequence is TGTGCCAGCAGCTTAGGAGGGTCAACTAATGAAAAACTGTTTTTT. The chain carries TRBV7-2 and TRBJ1-4; D is unresolved. V lost 1 base and J 0 bases, leaving 6 bases between the germline ends. Per germline, CDR1 SGHTA and CDR2 FQGNSA. The CDR3 extends over 15 amino acids.

The CDR3 coding sequence is TGCAGTGCACCCTGGGGCACCGAGACCCAGTACTTC. Translated, it gives CSAPWGTETQYF. This chain uses TRBV20-1 with TRBJ2-5; maybe TRBD1 (5 bases). The CDR3 length is 12 residues. From germline, CDR1 is DFQATT and CDR2 SNEGSKA (reference sequence). Trimming removed 6 bases from V and 5 bases from J, with 13 bases in between.

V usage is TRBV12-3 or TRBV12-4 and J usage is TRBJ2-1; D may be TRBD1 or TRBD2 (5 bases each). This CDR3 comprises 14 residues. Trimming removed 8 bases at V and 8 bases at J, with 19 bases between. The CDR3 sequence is CASHFLRGVDEQFF. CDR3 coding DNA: TGTGCCAGCCACTTCTTACGAGGGGTCGATGAGCAGTTCTTC.

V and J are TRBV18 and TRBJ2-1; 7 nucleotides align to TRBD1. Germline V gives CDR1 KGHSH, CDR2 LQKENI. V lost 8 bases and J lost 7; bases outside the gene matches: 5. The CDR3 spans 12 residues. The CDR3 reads CASTRDRNEQFF. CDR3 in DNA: TGTGCCAGCACCCGGGACAGAAATGAGCAGTTCTTC.

The CDR3 nucleotides read TGTGCCAGCAGCAGAGGGACCGGTGAAAAACTGTTTTTT. Protein: CASSRGTGEKLFF. The chain joins TRBV7-2 to TRBJ1-4; a weak D match, TRBD1 (5 bases). The germline V and J ends were trimmed by 5 bases and 7 bases, with 11 bases remaining between them. The CDR3 consists of 13 residues. Germline assignment: CDR1 SGHTA and CDR2 FQGNSA.

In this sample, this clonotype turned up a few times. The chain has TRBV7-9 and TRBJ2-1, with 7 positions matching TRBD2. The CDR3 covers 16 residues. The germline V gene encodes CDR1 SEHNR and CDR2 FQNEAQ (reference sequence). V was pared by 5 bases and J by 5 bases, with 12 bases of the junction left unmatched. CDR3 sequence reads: CASSTWAGSGNNEQFF. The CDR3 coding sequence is TGTGCCAGCAGCACCTGGGCAGGAAGCGGGAACAATGAGCAGTTCTTC.